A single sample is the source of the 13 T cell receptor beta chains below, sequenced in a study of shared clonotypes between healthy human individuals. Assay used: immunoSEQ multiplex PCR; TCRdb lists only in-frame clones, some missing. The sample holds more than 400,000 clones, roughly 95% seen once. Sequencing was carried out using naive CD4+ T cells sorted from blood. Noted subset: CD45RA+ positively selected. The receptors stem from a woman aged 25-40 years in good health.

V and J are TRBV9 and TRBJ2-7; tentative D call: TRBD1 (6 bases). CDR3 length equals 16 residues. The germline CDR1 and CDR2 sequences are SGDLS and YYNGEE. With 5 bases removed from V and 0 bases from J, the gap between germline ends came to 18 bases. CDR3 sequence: CASSKGGSGLSYEQYF. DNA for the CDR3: TGTGCCAGCAGTAAAGGGGGTAGTGGGCTCTCCTACGAGCAGTACTTC.

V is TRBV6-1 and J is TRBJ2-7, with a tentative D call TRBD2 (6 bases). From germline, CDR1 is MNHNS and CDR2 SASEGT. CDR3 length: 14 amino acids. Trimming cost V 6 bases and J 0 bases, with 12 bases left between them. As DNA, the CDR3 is TGTGCCAGCAGGGCTGCGGGACTCTCCTACGAGCAGTACTTC. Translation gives CASRAAGLSYEQYF.

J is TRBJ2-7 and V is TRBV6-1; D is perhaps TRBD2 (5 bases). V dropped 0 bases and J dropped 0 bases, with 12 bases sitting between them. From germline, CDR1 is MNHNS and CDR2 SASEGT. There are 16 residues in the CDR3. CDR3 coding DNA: TGTGCCAGCAGTGAAGCGCATGCGGGCAGCTCCTACGAGCAGTACTTC. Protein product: CASSEAHAGSSYEQYF.

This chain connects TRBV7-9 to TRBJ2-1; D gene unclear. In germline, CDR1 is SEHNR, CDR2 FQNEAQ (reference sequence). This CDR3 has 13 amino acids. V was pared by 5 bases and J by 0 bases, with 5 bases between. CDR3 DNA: TGTGCCAGCAGCCAAAGCTCCTACAATGAGCAGTTCTTC. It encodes CASSQSSYNEQFF. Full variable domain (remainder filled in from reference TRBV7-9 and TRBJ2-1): DTGVSQNPRHKITKRGQNVTFRCDPISEHNRLYWYRQTLGQGPEFLTYFQNEAQLEKSRLLSDRFSAERPKGSFSTLEIQRTEQGDSAMYLCASSQSSYNEQFFGPGTRLTVL.

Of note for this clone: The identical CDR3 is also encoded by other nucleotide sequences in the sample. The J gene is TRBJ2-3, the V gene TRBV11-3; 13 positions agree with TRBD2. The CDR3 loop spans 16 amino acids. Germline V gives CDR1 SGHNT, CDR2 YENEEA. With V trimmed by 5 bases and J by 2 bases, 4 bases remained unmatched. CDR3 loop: CASSPGLAGDTDTQYF. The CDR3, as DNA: TGTGCCAGCAGCCCTGGACTAGCGGGAGACACAGATACGCAGTATTTT.

The CDR3 spells CASKPGQTNYGYTF. CDR3 nucleotides: TGTGCCAGTAAACCGGGACAGACTAACTATGGCTACACCTTC. The V call is TRBV27, the J call TRBJ1-2; 7 bases fit TRBD1. The V gene end was trimmed by 9 bases and the J gene end by 0 bases; junction bases not matched to a gene: 7. CDR1 is MNHEY, CDR2 SMNVEV, per germline (reference sequence). The CDR3 is 14 residues long.

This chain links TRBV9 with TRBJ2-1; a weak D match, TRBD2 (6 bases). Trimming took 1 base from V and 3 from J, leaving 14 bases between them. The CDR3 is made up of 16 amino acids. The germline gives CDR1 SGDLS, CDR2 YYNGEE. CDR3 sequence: CASSVMASVYYNEQFF. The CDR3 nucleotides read TGTGCCAGCAGCGTAATGGCTAGCGTATACTACAATGAGCAGTTCTTC.

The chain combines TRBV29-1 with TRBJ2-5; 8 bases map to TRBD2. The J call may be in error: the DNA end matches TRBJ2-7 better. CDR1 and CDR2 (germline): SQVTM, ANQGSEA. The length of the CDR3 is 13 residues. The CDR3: CSVVLADSYEQYF. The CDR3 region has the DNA TGCAGCGTAGTACTAGCGGACTCCTACGAGCAGTACTTC.

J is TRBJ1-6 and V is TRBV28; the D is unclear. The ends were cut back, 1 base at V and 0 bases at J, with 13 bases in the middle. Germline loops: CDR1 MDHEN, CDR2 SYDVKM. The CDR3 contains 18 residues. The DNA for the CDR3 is TGTGCCAGCAGTTTATTTCACAGATCTAGCTCCTATAATTCACCCCTCCACTTT. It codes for CASSLFHRSSSYNSPLHF.

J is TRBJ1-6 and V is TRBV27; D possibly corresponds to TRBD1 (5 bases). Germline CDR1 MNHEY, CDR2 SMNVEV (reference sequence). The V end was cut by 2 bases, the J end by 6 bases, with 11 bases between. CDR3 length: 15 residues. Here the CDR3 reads CASSLRRQGNSPLHF. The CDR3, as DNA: TGTGCCAGCAGTTTAAGGAGGCAGGGTAATTCACCCCTCCACTTT.

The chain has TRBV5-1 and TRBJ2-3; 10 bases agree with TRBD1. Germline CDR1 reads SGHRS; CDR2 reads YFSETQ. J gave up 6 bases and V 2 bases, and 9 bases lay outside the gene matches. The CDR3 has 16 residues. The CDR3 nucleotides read TGCGCCAGCAGCTTAACCGGGACAGGGGAAGGCGATACGCAGTATTTT. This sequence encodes CASSLTGTGEGDTQYF.

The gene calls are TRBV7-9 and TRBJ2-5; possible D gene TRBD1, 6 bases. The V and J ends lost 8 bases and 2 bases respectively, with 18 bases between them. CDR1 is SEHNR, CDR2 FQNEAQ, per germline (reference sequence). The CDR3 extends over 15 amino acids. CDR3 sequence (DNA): TGTGCCAGCTCCAGGGGTAGCTCGGAACAAGAGACCCAGTACTTC. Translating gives CASSRGSSEQETQYF.

Here the CDR3 DNA reads TGTGCCAGCCTCCCCGGGGGCGCGGTAGGCTCACCCCTCCACTTT. The encoded protein is CASLPGGAVGSPLHF. The gene calls are TRBV28 and TRBJ1-6; D is possibly TRBD1 (6 bases). The CDR3 extends over 15 amino acids. CDR1 MDHEN and CDR2 SYDVKM come from the germline V gene. V shed 8 bases and J shed 10 bases, with 21 bases lying between them.